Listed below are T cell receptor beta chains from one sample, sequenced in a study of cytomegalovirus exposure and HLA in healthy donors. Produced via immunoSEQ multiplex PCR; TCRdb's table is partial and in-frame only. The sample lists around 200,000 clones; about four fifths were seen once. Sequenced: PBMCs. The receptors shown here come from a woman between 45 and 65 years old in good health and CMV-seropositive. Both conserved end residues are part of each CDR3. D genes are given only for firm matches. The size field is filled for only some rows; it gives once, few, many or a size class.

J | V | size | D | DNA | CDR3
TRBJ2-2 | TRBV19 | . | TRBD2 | TGTGCCAGTAGTATATTAGCGGGGGGCCCCGGGGAGCTGTTTTTT | CASSILAGGPGELFF
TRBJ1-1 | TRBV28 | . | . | TGTGCCAGCAGTCGCTCCTTTGGCGAAGCTTTCTTT | CASSRSFGEAFF
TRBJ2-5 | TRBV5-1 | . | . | TGCGCCAGCAGCTTACAGGGGACTTCAGAGACCCAGTACTTC | CASSLQGTSETQYF
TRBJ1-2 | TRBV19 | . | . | TGTGCCAGTAGTACAGGGTTGATAGATGGCTACACCTTC | CASSTGLIDGYTF
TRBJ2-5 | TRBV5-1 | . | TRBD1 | TGCGCCAGCAGCTTGGGGCGACAGGGCCTAAAGTCGGGAGAGACCCAGTACTTC | CASSLGRQGLKSGETQYF
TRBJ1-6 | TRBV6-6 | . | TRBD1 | TGTGCCAGCAGTTACCGACAGGGCCATAATTCACCCCTCCACTTT | CASSYRQGHNSPLHF
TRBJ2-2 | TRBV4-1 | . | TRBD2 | TGCGCCAGCAGCCAAGTTCCTAGCGGGGGATCCAGGGAGCTGTTTTTT | CASSQVPSGGSRELFF
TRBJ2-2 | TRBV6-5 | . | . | TGTGCCAGCAGCTCCGAGGACAGCACCGGGGAGCTGTTTTTT | CASSSEDSTGELFF
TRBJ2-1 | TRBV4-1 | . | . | TGCGCCAGCAGCCAAGGCGGGGCCAACAATGAGCAGTTCTTC | CASSQGGANNEQFF
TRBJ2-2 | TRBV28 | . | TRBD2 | TGTGCCAGCAGTCTCCTTCGGGGGGTGAGGAACACCGGGGAGCTGTTTTTT | CASSLLRGVRNTGELFF
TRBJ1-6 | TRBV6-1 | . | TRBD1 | TGTGCCAGCAGTGAAACAGGGGTAGGCTCACCCCTCCACTTT | CASSETGVGSPLHF
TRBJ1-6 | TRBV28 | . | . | TGTGCCAGCAGTCCGGGGAGCTCCTATAATTCACCCCTCCACTTT | CASSPGSSYNSPLHF
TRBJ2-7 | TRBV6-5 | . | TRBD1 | TGTGCCAGCAGTTACTCGAGGGACAGGGGCTACGAGCAGTACTTC | CASSYSRDRGYEQYF
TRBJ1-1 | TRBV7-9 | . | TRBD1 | TGTGCCAGCAGCCCCAGACAGGGGAGAAATACTGAAGCTTTCTTT | CASSPRQGRNTEAFF
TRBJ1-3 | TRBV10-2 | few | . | TGCGCCAGCGCTGAAGGGGTGGGCTCACTTATATATTTT | CASAEGVGSLIYF
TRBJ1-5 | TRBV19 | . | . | TGTGCCAGTAGTCCGGGGCCGACCGGGGGACAGCCCCAGCATTTT | CASSPGPTGGQPQHF
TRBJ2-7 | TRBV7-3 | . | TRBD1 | TGTGCCAGCAGGAAACCGGGACAGGGGTCCGAGCAGTACTTC | CASRKPGQGSEQYF
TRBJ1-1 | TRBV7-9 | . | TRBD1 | TGTGCCAGCAGCCCAAGGACAGGGCCCAACACTGAAGCTTTCTTT | CASSPRTGPNTEAFF
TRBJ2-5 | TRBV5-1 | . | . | TGCGCCAGCAGCGTCGGGAGTGCCGAGACCCAGTACTTC | CASSVGSAETQYF
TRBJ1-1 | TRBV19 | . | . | TGTGCCAGTAGTATAGATTTCAGGACTGAAGCTTTCTTT | CASSIDFRTEAFF
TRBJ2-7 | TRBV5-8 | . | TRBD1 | TGTGCCAGCAGCGTGACAGGGGGCATCTACGAGCAGTACTTC | CASSVTGGIYEQYF
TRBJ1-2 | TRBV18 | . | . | TGTGCCAGCTCACCGGCTGAAAGCTATGGCTACACCTTC | CASSPAESYGYTF
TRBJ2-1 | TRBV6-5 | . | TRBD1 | TGTGCCAGCACCGGGACAGACCTCTACAATGAGCAGTTCTTC | CASTGTDLYNEQFF
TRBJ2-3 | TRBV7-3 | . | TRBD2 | TGTGCCAGCAGCTTAACAGGACTAGCGGGCTACTCTAGCACAGATACGCAGTATTTT | CASSLTGLAGYSSTDTQYF
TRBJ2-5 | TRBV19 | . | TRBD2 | TGTGCCAGTAGTACCCCACTAGCGGGGGGGCAGGAGACCCAGTACTTC | CASSTPLAGGQETQYF
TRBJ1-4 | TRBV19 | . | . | TGTGCCAGTAGTTCTCTGAACAGAAATAATGAAAAACTGTTTTTT | CASSSLNRNNEKLFF
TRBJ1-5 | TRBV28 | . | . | TGTGCCAGCAGATTACAGGGTCCAAATCAGCCCCAGCATTTT | CASRLQGPNQPQHF
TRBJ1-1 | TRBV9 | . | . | TGTGCCAGCAGCCCCCGGGGAGTATCAGCTGAAGCTTTCTTT | CASSPRGVSAEAFF
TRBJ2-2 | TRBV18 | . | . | TGTGCCAGCTCACCCCGGGGGTACACCGGGGAGCTGTTTTTT | CASSPRGYTGELFF
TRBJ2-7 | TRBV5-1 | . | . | TGCGCCAGCAGCTTGAAGCAGGGAAATTACGAGCAGTACTTC | CASSLKQGNYEQYF
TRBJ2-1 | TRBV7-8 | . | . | TGTGCCAGCAGCCACCGCCGGGCCGCGGGGAGTAATGAGCAGTTCTTC | CASSHRRAAGSNEQFF
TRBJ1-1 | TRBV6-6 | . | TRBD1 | TGTGCCAGCAGTCAACAGGGGCGCGTCACTGAAGCTTTCTTT | CASSQQGRVTEAFF
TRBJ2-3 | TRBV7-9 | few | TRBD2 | TGTGCCAGCAGCTTAGGCGCTAGCGGGGGAACAGATACGCAGTATTTT | CASSLGASGGTDTQYF
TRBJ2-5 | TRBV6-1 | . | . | TGTGCCAGCAGTTATAGTGGCCCCGCAGGGACCCAGTACTTC | CASSYSGPAGTQYF
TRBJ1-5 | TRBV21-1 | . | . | TGTGCCAGCAGCACGGGACAGGGTGCAGATCAGCCCCAGCATTTT | CASSTGQGADQPQHF
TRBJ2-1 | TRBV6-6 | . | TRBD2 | TGTGCCAGCAGTTCTTACCTAGCGGATACCTACAATGAGCAGTTCTTC | CASSSYLADTYNEQFF
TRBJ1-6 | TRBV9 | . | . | TGTGCCAGCAGCGGGCAGGATTATTCACCCCTCCACTTT | CASSGQDYSPLHF
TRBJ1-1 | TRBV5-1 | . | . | TGCGCCAGCAGCTTGCGGGGGAACACTGAAGCTTTCTTT | CASSLRGNTEAFF
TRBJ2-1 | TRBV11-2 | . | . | TGTGCCAGCAGCTTAGGGGGGCTTATTTACAATGAGCAGTTCTTC | CASSLGGLIYNEQFF
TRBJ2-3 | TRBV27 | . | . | TGTGCCAGCAAGGTCCGGGGGAGAGTCCCAGATACGCAGTATTTT | CASKVRGRVPDTQYF
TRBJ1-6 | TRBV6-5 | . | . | TGTGCCAGCATCACCCCGGGACATTCTTATTCACCCCTCCACTTT | CASITPGHSYSPLHF
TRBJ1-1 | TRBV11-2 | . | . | TGTGCCAGCAGCTTAGATCGCCGAGGGGGGGCCTTGACTGAAGCTTTCTTT | CASSLDRRGGALTEAFF
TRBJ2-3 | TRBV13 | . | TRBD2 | TGTGCCAGCAGCTTAGTGTCGGCGGGACTAAGCACAGATACGCAGTATTTT | CASSLVSAGLSTDTQYF
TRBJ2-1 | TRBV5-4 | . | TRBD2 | TGTGCCAGCAGCTTTACTAGCGGGGTATACAATGAGCAGTTCTTC | CASSFTSGVYNEQFF
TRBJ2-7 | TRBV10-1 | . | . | TGCGCCAGCAGTGACCCCAGGGGAAAGACCTACGAGCAGTACTTC | CASSDPRGKTYEQYF
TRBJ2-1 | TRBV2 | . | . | TGTGCCAGCAGTGAAGCGCAGGGTAGTCCGTCGTTCTTC | CASSEAQGSPSFF
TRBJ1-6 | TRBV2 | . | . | TGTGCCAGCAGAAAGGACAAAATCGCACCCCTCCACTTT | CASRKDKIAPLHF
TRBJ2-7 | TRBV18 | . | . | TGTGCCAGCTCACCAGCGGGGGCCTCCTACGAGCAGTACTTC | CASSPAGASYEQYF
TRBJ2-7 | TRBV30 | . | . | TGTGCCTGGAGTGGATTGAATAACAGGGCGGGCGAGCAGTACTTC | CAWSGLNNRAGEQYF
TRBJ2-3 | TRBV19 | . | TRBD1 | TGTGCCAGTAGCGACAGGGGGTTCACAGATACGCAGTATTTT | CASSDRGFTDTQYF
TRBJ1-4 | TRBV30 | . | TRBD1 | TGTGCCTGGGGACAGGGGGGAGAAAAACTGTTTTTT | CAWGQGGEKLFF
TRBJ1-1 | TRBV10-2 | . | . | TGCGCCAGCAGTGAGGGCGGGGGGTTATATCGGAACACTGAAGCTTTCTTT | CASSEGGGLYRNTEAFF
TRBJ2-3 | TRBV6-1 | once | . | TGTGCCAGCACCCTATGGGGGGAAGATACGCAGTATTTT | CASTLWGEDTQYF
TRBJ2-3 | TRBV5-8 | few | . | TGTGCCAGCAGCTTGGCGGGGGGCTACACAGATACGCAGTATTTT | CASSLAGGYTDTQYF
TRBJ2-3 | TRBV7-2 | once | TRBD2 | TGTGCCAGCAGCTCAGGGACTAGCGCAGATACGCAGTATTTT | CASSSGTSADTQYF